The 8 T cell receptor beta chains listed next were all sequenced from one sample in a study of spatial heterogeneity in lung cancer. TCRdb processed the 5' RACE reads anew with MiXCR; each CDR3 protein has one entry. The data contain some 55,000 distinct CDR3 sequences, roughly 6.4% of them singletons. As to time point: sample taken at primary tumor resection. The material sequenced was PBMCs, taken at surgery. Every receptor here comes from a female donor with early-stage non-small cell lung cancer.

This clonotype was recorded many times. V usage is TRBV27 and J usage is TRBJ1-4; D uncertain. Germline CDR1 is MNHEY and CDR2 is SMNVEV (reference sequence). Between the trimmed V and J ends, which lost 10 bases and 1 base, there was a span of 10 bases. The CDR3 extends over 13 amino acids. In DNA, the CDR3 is TGTGCCACCTCTCGGGGAACTAATGAAAAACTGTTTTTT. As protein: CATSRGTNEKLFF.

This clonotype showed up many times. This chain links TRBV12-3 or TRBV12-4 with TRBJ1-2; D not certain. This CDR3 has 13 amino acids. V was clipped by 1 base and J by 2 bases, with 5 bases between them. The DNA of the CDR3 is TGTGCCAGCAGTTTAGTCGAGAACTATGGCTACACCTTC. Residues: CASSLVENYGYTF.

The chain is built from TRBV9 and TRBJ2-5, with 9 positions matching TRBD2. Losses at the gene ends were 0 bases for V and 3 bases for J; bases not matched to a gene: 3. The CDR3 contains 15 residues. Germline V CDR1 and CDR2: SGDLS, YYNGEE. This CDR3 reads CASSVEAGGKETQYF. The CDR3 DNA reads TGTGCCAGCAGCGTAGAAGCGGGGGGAAAAGAGACCCAGTACTTC.

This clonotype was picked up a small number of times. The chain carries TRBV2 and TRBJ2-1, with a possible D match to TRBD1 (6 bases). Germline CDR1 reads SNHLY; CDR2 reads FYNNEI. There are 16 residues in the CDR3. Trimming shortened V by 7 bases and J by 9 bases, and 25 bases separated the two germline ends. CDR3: CASNQGPARGASEQFF. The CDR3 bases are TGTGCCAGCAATCAGGGGCCGGCGAGAGGGGCCAGTGAGCAGTTCTTC.

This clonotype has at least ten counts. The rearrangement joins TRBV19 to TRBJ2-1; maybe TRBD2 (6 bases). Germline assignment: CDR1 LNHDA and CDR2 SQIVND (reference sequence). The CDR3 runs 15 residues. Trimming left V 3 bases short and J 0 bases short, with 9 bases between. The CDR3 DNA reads TGTGCCAGTAGTATTGCGGGGAGCTCCTACAATGAGCAGTTCTTC. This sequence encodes CASSIAGSSYNEQFF. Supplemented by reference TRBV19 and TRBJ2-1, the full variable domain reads DGGITQSPKYLFRKEGQNVTLSCEQNLNHDAMYWYRQDPGQGLRLIYYSQIVNDFQKGDIAEGYSVSREKKESFPLTVTSAQKNPTAFYLCASSIAGSSYNEQFFGPGTRLTVL.

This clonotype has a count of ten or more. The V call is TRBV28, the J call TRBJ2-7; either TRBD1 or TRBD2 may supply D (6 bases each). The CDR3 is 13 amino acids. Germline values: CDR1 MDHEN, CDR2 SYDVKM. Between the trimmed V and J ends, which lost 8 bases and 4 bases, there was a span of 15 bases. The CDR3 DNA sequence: TGTGCCAGCGGAGGGACACCGGGTTACGAGCAGTACTTC. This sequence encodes CASGGTPGYEQYF. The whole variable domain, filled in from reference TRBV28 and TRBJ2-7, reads DVKVTQSSRYLVKRTGEKVFLECVQDMDHENMFWYRQDPGLGLRLIYFSYDVKMKEKGDIPEGYSVSREKKERFSLILESASTNQTSMYLCASGGTPGYEQYFGPGTRLTVT.

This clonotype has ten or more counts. CDR3 loop: CASIVPGQGNQPQHF. The CDR3 nucleotides are TGTGCCAGCATCGTCCCGGGACAGGGTAATCAGCCCCAGCATTTT. The chain employs TRBV5-8 and TRBJ1-5; 9 bases are a match to TRBD1. Germline lookup yields CDR1 SGHTS and CDR2 YDEGEE. This CDR3 has 15 amino acids. J was trimmed by 4 bases and V by 6 bases; bases with no gene match: 8.

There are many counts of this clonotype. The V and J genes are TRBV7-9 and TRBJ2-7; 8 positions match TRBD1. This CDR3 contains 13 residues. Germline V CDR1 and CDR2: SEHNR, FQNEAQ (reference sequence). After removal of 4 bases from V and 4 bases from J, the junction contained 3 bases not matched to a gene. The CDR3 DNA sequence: TGTGCCAGCAGCTCCGACAGGGGTTACGAGCAGTACGTC. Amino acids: CASSSDRGYEQYV.